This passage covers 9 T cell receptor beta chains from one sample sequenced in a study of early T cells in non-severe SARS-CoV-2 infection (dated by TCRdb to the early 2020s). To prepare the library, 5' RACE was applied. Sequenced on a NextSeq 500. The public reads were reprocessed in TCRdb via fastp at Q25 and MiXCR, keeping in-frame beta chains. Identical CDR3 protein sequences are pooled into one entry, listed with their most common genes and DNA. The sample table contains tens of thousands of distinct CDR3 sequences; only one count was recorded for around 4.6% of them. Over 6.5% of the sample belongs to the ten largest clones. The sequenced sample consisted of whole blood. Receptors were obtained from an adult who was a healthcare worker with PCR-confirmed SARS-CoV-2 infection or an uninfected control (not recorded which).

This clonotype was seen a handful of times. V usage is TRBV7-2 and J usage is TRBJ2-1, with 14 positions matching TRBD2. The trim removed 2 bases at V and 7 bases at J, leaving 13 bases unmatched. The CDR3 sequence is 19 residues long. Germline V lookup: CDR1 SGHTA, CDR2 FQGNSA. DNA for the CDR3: TGTGCCAGCAGCTTACCTACGGGGGCGACTAGCGGGAGGGAAAATGAGCAGTTCTTC. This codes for CASSLPTGATSGRENEQFF. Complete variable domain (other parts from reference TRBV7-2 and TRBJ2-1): GAGVSQSPSNKVTEKGKDVELRCDPISGHTALYWYRQSLGQGLEFLIYFQGNSAPDKSGLPSDRFSAERTGGSVSTLTIQRTQQEDSAVYLCASSLPTGATSGRENEQFFGPGTRLTVL.

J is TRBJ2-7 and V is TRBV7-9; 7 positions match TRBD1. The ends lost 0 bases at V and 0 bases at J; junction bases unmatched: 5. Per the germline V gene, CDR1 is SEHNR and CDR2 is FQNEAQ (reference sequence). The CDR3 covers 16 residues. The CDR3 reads CASSLALTGSSYEQYF. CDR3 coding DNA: TGTGCCAGCAGCTTAGCCTTGACAGGGAGCTCCTACGAGCAGTACTTC.

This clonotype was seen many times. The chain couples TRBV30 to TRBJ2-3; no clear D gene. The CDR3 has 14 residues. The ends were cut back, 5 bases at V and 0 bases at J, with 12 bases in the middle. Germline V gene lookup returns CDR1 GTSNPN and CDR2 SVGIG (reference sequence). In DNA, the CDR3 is TGTGCCTGGTCTCGCTCCCCTAGCACAGATACGCAGTATTTT. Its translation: CAWSRSPSTDTQYF.

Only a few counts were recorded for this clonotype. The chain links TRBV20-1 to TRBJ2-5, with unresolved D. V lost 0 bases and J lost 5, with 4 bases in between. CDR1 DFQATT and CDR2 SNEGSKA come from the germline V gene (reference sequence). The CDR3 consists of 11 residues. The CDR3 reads CSARDGETQYF. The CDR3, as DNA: TGCAGTGCTAGAGACGGGGAGACCCAGTACTTC.

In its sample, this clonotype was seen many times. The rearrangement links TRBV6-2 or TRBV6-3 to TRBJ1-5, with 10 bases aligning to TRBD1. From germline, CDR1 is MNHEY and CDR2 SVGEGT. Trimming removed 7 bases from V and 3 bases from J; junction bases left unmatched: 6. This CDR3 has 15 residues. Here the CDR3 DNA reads TGTGCCAGCACGCCGGGACAGGGGACCAATCAGCCCCAGCATTTT. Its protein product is CASTPGQGTNQPQHF.

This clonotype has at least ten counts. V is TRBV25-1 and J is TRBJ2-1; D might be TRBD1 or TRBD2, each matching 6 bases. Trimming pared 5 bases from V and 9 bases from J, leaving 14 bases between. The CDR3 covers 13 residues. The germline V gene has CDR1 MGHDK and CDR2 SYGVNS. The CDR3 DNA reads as TGTGCCAGCAGTCTCTCGGGGGCAGGTGAGCAGTTCTTC. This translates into CASSLSGAGEQFF.

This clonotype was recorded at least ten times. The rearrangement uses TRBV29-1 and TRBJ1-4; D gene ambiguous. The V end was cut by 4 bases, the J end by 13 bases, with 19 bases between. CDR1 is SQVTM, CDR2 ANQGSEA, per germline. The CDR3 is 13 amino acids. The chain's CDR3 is CSVAGSPTGGLFF. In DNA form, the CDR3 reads TGCAGCGTTGCCGGGTCCCCGACCGGTGGACTGTTTTTT.

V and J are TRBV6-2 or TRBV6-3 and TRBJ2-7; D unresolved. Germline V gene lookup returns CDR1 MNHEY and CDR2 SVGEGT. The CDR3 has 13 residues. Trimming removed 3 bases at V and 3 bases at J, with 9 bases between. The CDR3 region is CASSYGVDYEQYF. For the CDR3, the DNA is TGTGCCAGCAGTTATGGGGTAGACTACGAGCAGTACTTC.

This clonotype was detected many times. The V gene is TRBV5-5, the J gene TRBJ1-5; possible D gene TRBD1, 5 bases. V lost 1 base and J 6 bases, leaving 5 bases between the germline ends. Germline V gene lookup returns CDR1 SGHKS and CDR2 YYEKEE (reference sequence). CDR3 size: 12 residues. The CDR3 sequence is CASSLQGQPQHF. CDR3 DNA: TGTGCCAGCAGCTTGCAGGGTCAGCCCCAGCATTTT.